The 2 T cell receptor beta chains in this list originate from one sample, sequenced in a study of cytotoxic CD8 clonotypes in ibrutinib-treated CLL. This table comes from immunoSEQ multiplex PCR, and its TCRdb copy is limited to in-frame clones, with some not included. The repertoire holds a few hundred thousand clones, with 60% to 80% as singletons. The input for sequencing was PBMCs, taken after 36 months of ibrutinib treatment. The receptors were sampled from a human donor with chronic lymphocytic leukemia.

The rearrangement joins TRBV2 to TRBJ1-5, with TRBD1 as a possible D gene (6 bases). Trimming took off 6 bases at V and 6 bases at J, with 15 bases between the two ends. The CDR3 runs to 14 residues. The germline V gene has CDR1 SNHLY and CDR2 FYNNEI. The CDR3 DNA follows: TGTGCCAGCAGCCTCCGCAGGGGAAGTCAGCCCCAGCATTTT. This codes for CASSLRRGSQPQHF.

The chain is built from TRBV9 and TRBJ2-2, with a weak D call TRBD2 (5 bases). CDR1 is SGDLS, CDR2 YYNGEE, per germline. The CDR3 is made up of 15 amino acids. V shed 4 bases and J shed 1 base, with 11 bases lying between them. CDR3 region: CASSTIEGNTGELFF. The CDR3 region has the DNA TGTGCCAGCAGCACTATTGAGGGGAACACCGGGGAGCTGTTTTTT.